The 14 T cell receptor beta chains below were found in one sample sequenced in a study of shared clonotypes between healthy human individuals (dated by TCRdb to the early 2020s). The library was obtained by the immunoSEQ multiplex PCR assay. TCRdb retrieved this table from immuneACCESS and kept in-frame rearrangements only. Not all clones are present; in checked studies, unresolved V genes account for under half, and no reason is known for the remainder. This sample gives about 1.1 million clones in total; about 72% of them show up just once. The ten largest clones represent 0.89% of the sample. The sequencing input was memory CD4+ T cells from PBMCs. The cell subset or site label, as the study defines it: CD45RA-negative fraction. These receptors were taken from a man younger than 30 in good health. Some clones in this sample may be carry-over from other donors' samples.

The chain combines TRBV6-5 with TRBJ2-3; the D gene could be TRBD1 or TRBD2 (5 bases each). The CDR3 is 16 amino acids. V shed 4 bases and J shed 0 bases, with 14 bases lying between them. Per the germline V gene, CDR1 is MNHEY and CDR2 is SVGAGI. CDR3 bases: TGTGCCAGCAGTTGGGGGTATTTTTCTAGCACAGATACGCAGTATTTT. This gives the protein CASSWGYFSSTDTQYF.

The chain recombines TRBV7-6 with TRBJ2-7; D is unclear. V was clipped by 4 bases and J by 1 base, with 8 bases between them. Germline CDR1 SGHVS, CDR2 FNYEAQ. The CDR3 sequence is 13 residues long. As DNA, the CDR3 is TGTGCCAGCAGCTCCGCCAGGTCCTACGAGCAGTACTTC. Amino acid sequence: CASSSARSYEQYF. Combining the CDR3 with reference TRBV7-6 and TRBJ2-7 gives the whole variable domain GAGVSQSPRYKVTKRGQDVALRCDPISGHVSLYWYRQALGQGPEFLTYFNYEAQQDKSGLPNDRFSAERPEGSISTLTIQRTEQRDSAMYRCASSSARSYEQYFGPGTRLTVT.

The chain employs TRBV25-1 and TRBJ1-1; D not certain. The germline CDR1 and CDR2 sequences are MGHDK and SYGVNS. This CDR3 region has 15 residues. The V end was cut by 5 bases, the J end by 1 base, with 14 bases between. The CDR3 DNA sequence: TGTGCCAGCAGTACGCCAGGACGGCAGAACACTGAAGCTTTCTTT. This gives the protein CASSTPGRQNTEAFF. Full variable domain (missing parts from reference TRBV25-1 and TRBJ1-1): EADIYQTPRYLVIGTGKKITLECSQTMGHDKMYWYQQDPGMELHLIHYSYGVNSTEKGDLSSESTVSRIRTEHFPLTLESARPSHTSQYLCASSTPGRQNTEAFFGQGTRLTVV.

The chain has TRBV6-6 and TRBJ2-7; 8 bases are shared with TRBD1. Trimming took 6 bases from V and 3 from J; bases not matched to a gene: 10. Germline CDR1 reads MNHNY; CDR2 reads SVGAGI (reference sequence). The CDR3 is 15 residues long. CDR3 region: CASRRYRTGYYEQYF. DNA of the CDR3: TGTGCCAGCAGGCGGTATCGGACAGGGTACTACGAGCAGTACTTC.

This chain uses TRBV29-1 with TRBJ2-1, with D uncertain. This CDR3 contains 16 residues. Germline V lookup: CDR1 SQVTM, CDR2 ANQGSEA. Trimming removed 1 base at V and 1 base at J, with 14 bases between. The CDR3 region has the DNA TGCAGCGTTGAAGTAGGTCACGGACGGTCCTACAATGAGCAGTTCTTC. Translated: CSVEVGHGRSYNEQFF.

This chain joins TRBV28 and TRBJ2-1, with 9 bases fitting TRBD1. The CDR3 runs 15 residues. The germline V gene encodes CDR1 MDHEN and CDR2 SYDVKM. The junction had 3 bases not matched to a gene; V was cut back by 4 bases and J by 2 bases. Written as DNA, the CDR3 is TGTGCCAGCAGTTCACAGGGGGCGCCCTACAATGAGCAGTTCTTC. It encodes CASSSQGAPYNEQFF.

The chain uses TRBV19 and TRBJ2-3; D remains ambiguous. This CDR3 is built from 16 residues. In germline, CDR1 is LNHDA, CDR2 SQIVND (reference sequence). Trimming shortened V by 5 bases and J by 8 bases, and 23 bases separated the two germline ends. The DNA of the CDR3 is TGTGCCAGTAGTTCCAAGCCGGGCCACCAGTCGGGTACGCAGTATTTT. It translates to CASSSKPGHQSGTQYF.

This clone was seen at least ten times. CDR3 sequence: CASSSNGQPQHF. DNA for the CDR3: TGTGCCAGCAGTTCCAACGGTCAGCCCCAGCATTTT. The chain uses TRBV27 and TRBJ1-5, with unresolved D. The CDR3 is 12 amino acids. The germline V gene encodes CDR1 MNHEY and CDR2 SMNVEV (reference sequence). The V gene lost 4 bases and the J gene lost 6 bases, with 7 bases spanning the gap.

The CDR3 coding sequence is TGTGCCAGCAGTTCCCCCGGTAGCGGGGCTTACGAGCAGTACTTC. Amino acids: CASSSPGSGAYEQYF. The V gene is TRBV28, the J gene TRBJ2-7, with 8 nucleotides matching TRBD2. This CDR3 contains 15 residues. CDR1 is MDHEN, CDR2 SYDVKM, per germline. The V segment lost 4 bases and the J segment 4 bases; nucleotides outside the gene matches: 9.

The V gene is TRBV19, the J gene TRBJ2-7; TRBD2 matches at 13 bases. The length of the CDR3 is 16 residues. Germline CDR1 LNHDA, CDR2 SQIVND (reference sequence). Losses at the gene ends were 4 bases for V and 4 bases for J; bases not matched to a gene: 7. The CDR3 DNA is TGTGCCAGTAGTACCCTCAGGACTAGCGGGAGATACGAGCAGTACTTC. Its translation: CASSTLRTSGRYEQYF.

The J gene is TRBJ1-5, the V gene TRBV19, with D perhaps matching TRBD1 (5 bases). This CDR3 has 17 residues. In germline, CDR1 is LNHDA, CDR2 SQIVND (reference sequence). The V end was cut by 5 bases, the J end by 1 base, with 18 bases between. The CDR3 region has the DNA TGTGCCAGTAGTTCAAGACAGCTCTCCTGGAGCAATCAGCCCCAGCATTTT. Translating gives CASSSRQLSWSNQPQHF.

The V call is TRBV4-2, the J call TRBJ2-3, with D perhaps being TRBD1 or TRBD2 (6 bases each). Per the germline V gene, CDR1 is LGHNA and CDR2 is YNFKEQ. CDR3 size: 16 residues. V dropped 4 bases and J dropped 1 base, with 15 bases sitting between them. The CDR3 sequence: CASSRMRRGGTDTQYF. The DNA for the CDR3 is TGTGCCAGCAGCCGCATGAGGAGGGGGGGCACAGATACGCAGTATTTT.

V gene TRBV7-9 combines with J gene TRBJ1-2; no clear D. The germline CDR1 and CDR2 sequences are SEHNR and FQNEAQ (reference sequence). The CDR3 sequence is 14 residues long. Trimming shortened V by 5 bases and J by 0 bases, and 10 bases separated the two germline ends. CDR3 residues: CASSPQSPNYGYTF. In DNA form, the CDR3 reads TGTGCCAGCAGCCCCCAATCACCTAACTATGGCTACACCTTC.

There are a few counts of this clone. The gene calls are TRBV9 and TRBJ2-3; either TRBD1 or TRBD2 may fit D (6 bases each). With 0 bases removed from V and 5 bases from J, the gap between germline ends came to 13 bases. The CDR3 loop spans 15 amino acids. The germline V gene encodes CDR1 SGDLS and CDR2 YYNGEE. The CDR3: CASSVAKGGGDTQYF. The CDR3 DNA reads as TGTGCCAGCAGCGTAGCCAAGGGGGGTGGAGATACGCAGTATTTT.